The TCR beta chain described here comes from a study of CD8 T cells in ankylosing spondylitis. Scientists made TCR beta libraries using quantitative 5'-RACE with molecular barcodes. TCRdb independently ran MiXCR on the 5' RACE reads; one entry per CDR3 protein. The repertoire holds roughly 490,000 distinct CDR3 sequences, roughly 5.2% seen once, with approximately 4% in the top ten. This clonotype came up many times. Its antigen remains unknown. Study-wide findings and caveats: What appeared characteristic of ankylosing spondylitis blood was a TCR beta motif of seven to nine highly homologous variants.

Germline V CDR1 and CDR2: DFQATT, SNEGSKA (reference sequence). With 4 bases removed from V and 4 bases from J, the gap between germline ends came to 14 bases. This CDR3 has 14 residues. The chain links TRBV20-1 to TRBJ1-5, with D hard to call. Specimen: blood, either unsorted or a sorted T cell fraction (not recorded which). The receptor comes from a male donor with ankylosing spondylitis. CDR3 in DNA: TGCAGTGCTACCCCCCTCGTGACAAATCAGCCCCAGCATTTT. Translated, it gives CSATPLVTNQPQHF.